These 6 T cell receptor beta chains were all obtained from the same sample, sequenced in a study of cytomegalovirus exposure and HLA in healthy donors. PCR amplification relied on 60 Vbeta primers (plus 13 Jbeta primers). Generated by immunoSEQ multiplex PCR, the TCRdb table keeps only in-frame clones and is missing some. The table shows fewer than 150,000 clones, with 73% occurring only once. Sequencing was carried out using PBMCs. The receptors come from a human donor in good health.

The chain links TRBV5-1 to TRBJ1-6, with D hard to call. The CDR3 contains 15 residues. Germline V CDR1 and CDR2: SGHRS, YFSETQ. Trimming left V 6 bases short and J 0 bases short, with 10 bases between. The CDR3 protein is CASNGDSSYNSPLHF. CDR3 bases: TGCGCCAGCAACGGGGATAGCTCCTATAATTCACCCCTCCACTTT.

The chain couples TRBV4-1 to TRBJ2-4; tentatively, D is TRBD2 (6 bases). Trimming shortened V by 0 bases and J by 7 bases, and 13 bases separated the two germline ends. The CDR3 covers 15 residues. CDR1 and CDR2 from the germline V gene are MGHRA and YSYEKL. The CDR3 sequence: CASSQDPREENIQYF. The CDR3 coding sequence is TGCGCCAGCAGCCAAGATCCCAGGGAGGAGAACATTCAGTACTTC.

The chain employs TRBV30 and TRBJ2-5; tentatively, D is TRBD1 (5 bases). The CDR3 spans 12 residues. Germline CDR1 GTSNPN, CDR2 SVGIG (reference sequence). V was cut by 3 bases and J by 1 base, with 6 bases left in between. This chain's CDR3 is CAWSRVQETQYF. CDR3 coding DNA: TGTGCCTGGAGCAGGGTCCAAGAGACCCAGTACTTC.

The V gene is TRBV28, the J gene TRBJ1-1, with D tentatively TRBD1 (6 bases). This CDR3 spans 17 amino acids. V was clipped by 5 bases and J by 2 bases, with 21 bases between them. Germline V gene data show CDR1 as MDHEN and CDR2 as SYDVKM. The CDR3 loop is CASSRFTGIGENTEAFF. The CDR3 bases are TGTGCCAGCAGTCGCTTTACAGGGATCGGTGAAAACACTGAAGCTTTCTTT.

The chain combines TRBV19 with TRBJ2-3, with unresolved D. The germline gives CDR1 LNHDA, CDR2 SQIVND (reference sequence). CDR3 length: 14 residues. The ends were cut back, 2 bases at V and 4 bases at J, with 10 bases in the middle. CDR3 sequence: CASSITKRSDTQYF. The CDR3 DNA reads as TGTGCCAGTAGTATAACTAAGCGCTCAGATACGCAGTATTTT.

J is TRBJ1-1 and V is TRBV7-3; 8 bases are a match to TRBD1. The CDR3 sequence is 18 residues long. The V and J ends lost 1 base and 1 base, in that order; junction bases with no gene match: 11. CDR1 SGHTA and CDR2 FQGTGA come from the germline V gene. CDR3 bases: TGTGCCAGCAGCTTAAGTGGGGGACAGGACGTGCGGAACACTGAAGCTTTCTTT. Its translation is CASSLSGGQDVRNTEAFF.